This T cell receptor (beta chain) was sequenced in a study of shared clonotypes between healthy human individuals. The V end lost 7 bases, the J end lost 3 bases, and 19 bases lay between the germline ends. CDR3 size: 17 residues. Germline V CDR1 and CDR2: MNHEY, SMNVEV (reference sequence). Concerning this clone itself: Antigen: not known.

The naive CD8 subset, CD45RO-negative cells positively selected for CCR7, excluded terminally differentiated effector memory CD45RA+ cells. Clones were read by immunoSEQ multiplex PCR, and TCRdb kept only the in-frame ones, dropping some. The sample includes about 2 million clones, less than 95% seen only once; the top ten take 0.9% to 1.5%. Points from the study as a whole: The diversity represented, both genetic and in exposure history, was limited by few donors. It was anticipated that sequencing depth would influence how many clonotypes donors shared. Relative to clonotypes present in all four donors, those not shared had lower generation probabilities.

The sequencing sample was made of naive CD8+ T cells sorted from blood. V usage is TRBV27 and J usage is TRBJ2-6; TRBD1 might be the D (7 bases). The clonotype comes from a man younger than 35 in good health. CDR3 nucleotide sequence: TGTGCCAGCACCTCGGAGGGGGCCATTCATGGGGCCAACGTCCTGACTTTC. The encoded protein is CASTSEGAIHGANVLTF.